The subject of this entry is one T cell receptor beta chain. There are a few counts of this clone. Its antigen remains undetermined. Per-nucleotide qualities are absent, and no much larger clonotype sits a single base away. The sample comes from a study of blood T cell repertoires in COVID-19 (dated by TCRdb to about 2020). About the full investigation: The collaborator samples originated in the United States, Italy and Spain and spanned the acute and convalescent phases of COVID-19. The material from the prospective study consisted of cDNA or gDNA derived from T cells, B-cell-depleted T cells, or PBMCs. The dataset comprised deeply sampled blood TCRbeta repertoires from subjects exposed to, actively infected with, or recovered from COVID-19. The repertoires were released in a freely available public database intended as a resource for research on the immune response to SARS-CoV-2. Samples came from the ongoing ImmuneRACE study (first 160 participants) plus 1,254 subjects from 6 global collaborators. The sample metadata nearly always contained a de-identified subject ID, COVID-19 status, age in years and sex. Where HLA class I and class II types were available, the types were taken from metadata supplied by the sample provider, not from assay-based typing.

Ends trimmed: V by 10 bases, J by 0 bases; bases unmatched to a gene: 6. The germline V gene yields MDHEN for CDR1 and SYDVKM for CDR2. The CDR3 contains 15 residues, cysteine and phenylalanine counted. The entry retains the CDR3 DNA only, 45 bases that are in frame from base 1. Collaborating institutions collected whole blood in K2EDTA tubes following their own protocols. For TCRbeta analysis, collaborator samples were shipped as frozen whole blood, as isolated PBMCs, or as DNA extracted from either sample type. TCRbeta CDR3 regions were amplified from genomic DNA using the immunoSEQ Assay, a bias-controlled multiplex PCR. The paper's data handling went like this. Nucleated cell counts per sample were estimated from amplification of reference gene primers within the assay. To quantify the absolute abundance of each unique TCRbeta CDR3 rearrangement, sequence reads were collapsed and filtered. For each sample, productive Simpson clonality was calculated as the square root of Simpson's diversity index across productive rearrangements. TCRdb limited this immuneACCESS table to in-frame rearrangements with V and J called. A share of clones is missing; checked studies link under half to unresolved V genes, and the rest is unexplained. V and J calls and clone size are as listed in that table; D and trimming were resolved from the DNA. The sample data list about 250,000 clones, and about 80% of these were observed just once. The top ten constitute about 8.1% of the sample.

Study-wide conclusions, independent of this receptor: Clinical and demographic metadata were provided uncurated, with the amount varying by source and participant.

The chain is encoded by TRBV28 joined to TRBJ1-6, with TRBD1 identical over 7 junction bases. Sample: peripheral blood. The receptor's source is an elderly man with acute or convalescent COVID-19. The sequenced DNA: TGTGCCACCCTACAGGGGAGCTCCTATAATTCACCCCTCCACTTT. Its protein product is CATLQGSSYNSPLHF.